This is a list of T cell receptor beta chains from one sample in a study of patients with pleural tuberculosis. MiXCR, applied by TCRdb to the reads, yields one record per CDR3 protein. Of about 30,000 distinct CDR3 sequences listed, about 20% were seen once; the top ten hold roughly 4%. Sequencing was done on a sample of peripheral blood. Every receptor here comes from a human donor with pleural tuberculosis. The CDR3 runs from the conserved cysteine through the conserved F or W. A D gene is named only where the DNA matches it firmly. Some rows mark clone size as missing; the rest say once, few, many or name a class of expanded clone.

NA | TRBJ1-1 | many | TRBV19 | TGTGCCAGTAGTATAGGCGGCTACAACACTGAAGCTTTCTTT | CASSIGGYNTEAFF
TRBD2 | TRBJ2-3 | many | TRBV19 | TGTGCCAGTAGTACTAGCGGTGGCACAGATACGCAGTATTTT | CASSTSGGTDTQYF
NA | TRBJ1-1 | medium-sized | TRBV27 | TGTGCCAGCGGATATACAGAGAACACTGAAGCTTTCTTT | CASGYTENTEAFF
TRBD1 | TRBJ1-5 | few | TRBV12-3/TRBV12-4 | TGTGCCAGCAGGTGGACAGGGGGAGAGCAGCCCCAGCATTTT | CASRWTGGEQPQHF
NA | TRBJ1-5 | many | TRBV12-3/TRBV12-4 | TGTGCCAGCAGTTTGACAGGTCCCCAGCATTTT | CASSLTGPQHF
TRBD1 | TRBJ2-7 | many | TRBV6-5 | TGTGCCAGCAGTTACAGGGACAGGGGAAACGAGCAGTACTTC | CASSYRDRGNEQYF
NA | TRBJ2-7 | many | TRBV20-1 | TGCAGTGTTGGAGTGGGATCCTACGAGCAGTACTTC | CSVGVGSYEQYF
TRBD2 | TRBJ2-7 | many | TRBV2 | TGTGCCAGCAGTGTCCCCCCGGGACTAGCGCTCTCCTACGAGCAGTACTTC | CASSVPPGLALSYEQYF
NA | TRBJ1-3 | NA | TRBV9 | TGTGCCAGCAGCGTAGCTATGGTTTGGCCTGGAGACACCATATATTTT | CASSVAMVWPGDTIYF
TRBD1 | TRBJ1-4 | many | TRBV9 | TGTGCCAGCAGCGCCGGACAGGGATATGAAAAACTGTTTTTT | CASSAGQGYEKLFF
NA | TRBJ2-1 | many | TRBV3-1 | TGTGCCAGCAGCCAAGGTTCACTCCTCTCCTACAATGAGCAGTTCTTC | CASSQGSLLSYNEQFF
TRBD1 | TRBJ1-2 | many | TRBV2 | TGTGCCAGCAGTGAAGCCTTGACAGGGTGGGAGGGCTACACCTTC | CASSEALTGWEGYTF
NA | TRBJ2-7 | many | TRBV29-1 | TGCAGCGTTGAATACTCCTACGAGCAGTACTTC | CSVEYSYEQYF
NA | TRBJ1-2 | many | TRBV11-2 | TGTGCCAGCAGCTCAAGCAGGGGTCTGGACTATGGCTACACCTTC | CASSSSRGLDYGYTF
NA | TRBJ2-3 | many | TRBV3-1 | TGTGCCAGCAGCCAAGATCAGTTAGCTGTTGATACGCAGTATTTT | CASSQDQLAVDTQYF
TRBD1 | TRBJ1-1 | medium-sized | TRBV27 | TGTGCCAGCAGGGGACAGGCGATGAACACTGAAGCTTTCTTT | CASRGQAMNTEAFF
TRBD1 | TRBJ1-4 | NA | TRBV4-2 | TGTGCCAGCAGCCAAGAGACAGGGCAGGGGGCTGAAGAACTGTTTTTT | CASSQETGQGAEELFF
NA | TRBJ2-3 | many | TRBV5-1 | TGCGCCAGCAGGACAGGACCTAGCTCAGATACGCAGTATTTT | CASRTGPSSDTQYF
NA | TRBJ1-4 | many | TRBV2 | TGTGCCAGCAGTGGGGGGTGGGATGAAAAACTGTTTTTT | CASSGGWDEKLFF
TRBD1 | TRBJ1-5 | medium-sized | TRBV6-6 | TGTGCCAGCAGTTATAAAGTGACAGGGACCAATATTCCCCAGCATTTT | CASSYKVTGTNIPQHF
TRBD2 | TRBJ2-3 | many | TRBV27 | TGTGCCAGCAGTTTATTACCCGACCCCCACGGGGGGGCAGCAGATACGCAGTATTTT | CASSLLPDPHGGAADTQYF
NA | TRBJ2-7 | many | TRBV15 | TGTGCCACCAGCTTTGACAGTCCGCCCTCCTACGAGCAGTACTTC | CATSFDSPPSYEQYF
NA | TRBJ1-5 | many | TRBV20-1 | TGCAGTGCTAGATCAGGTTTTGGGACCGGGGAACAGCCCCAGCATTTT | CSARSGFGTGEQPQHF
NA | TRBJ2-7 | many | TRBV6-1 | TGTGCCAGCAGTGAAGCGAGGAGTGTCGAGCAGTACTTC | CASSEARSVEQYF
NA | TRBJ2-5 | many | TRBV24-1 | TGTGCCACCAGTGATTTCGGAGAGACCCAGTACTTC | CATSDFGETQYF
NA | TRBJ1-2 | many | TRBV2 | TGTGCCAACAGCGTGGGACCCAGCTATGGCTACACCTTC | CANSVGPSYGYTF
NA | TRBJ1-1 | medium-sized | TRBV27 | TGTGCCAGCAGTGTGTCGCGGAACACTGAAGCTTTCTTT | CASSVSRNTEAFF
NA | TRBJ2-1 | many | TRBV19 | TGTGCCAGTAGTATAATCCAGGGCAATGAGCAGTTCTTC | CASSIIQGNEQFF
NA | TRBJ1-2 | many | TRBV24-1 | TGTGCCACCAGTGATTTGCGGAAGGTTTCTAACTATGGCTACACCTTC | CATSDLRKVSNYGYTF
NA | TRBJ2-5 | many | TRBV24-1 | TGTGCCACCAGTGATGGACCGGGACGGACGCAAGAGACCCAGTACTTC | CATSDGPGRTQETQYF
NA | TRBJ2-7 | NA | TRBV7-9 | TGTGCCAGCAGCCGAGACGGAAAATCCTACGAGCAGTACTTC | CASSRDGKSYEQYF
TRBD1 | TRBJ1-1 | many | TRBV5-1 | TGCGCCAGCAGCTCAGGGACAGGGGGAGCTTTCTTT | CASSSGTGGAFF
NA | TRBJ2-2 | many | TRBV6-1 | TGTGCCAGCAGAAGCGGAGGTGGCACCGGGGAGCTGTTTTTT | CASRSGGGTGELFF
NA | TRBJ2-7 | many | TRBV4-1 | TGCGCCAGCAGCCGGGGACAAGCGGGGACCTACGAGCAGTACTTC | CASSRGQAGTYEQYF
NA | TRBJ2-5 | many | TRBV7-9 | TGTGCCAGCAGCACCGAACAAGAGACCCAGTACTTC | CASSTEQETQYF
NA | TRBJ2-2 | medium-sized | TRBV20-1 | TGCAGTGCTAGATATCAGGGTACCACCGGGGAGCTGTTTTTT | CSARYQGTTGELFF
NA | TRBJ2-1 | NA | TRBV6-4 | TGTGCCAGCAGTCTCGACACTTACAATGAGCAGCTCTTC | CASSLDTYNEQLF
TRBD1 | TRBJ2-1 | NA | TRBV27 | TGTGCCAGCAGTTTTGGGACAGGGAGGAATGAGCAGTTCTTC | CASSFGTGRNEQFF